This T cell receptor (beta chain) was identified in a study of Ad26.COV2.S vaccination and SARS-CoV-2 variants. For the study at large: A participant enrolled in the COV1001 Ad26.COV2.S trial arm provided the sample. Dosing was one shot or two shots 56 days apart.

Sample treatment: approximately 18 received Ad26.COV2.S at low or high dose, single or two shots; about five received placebo; per-sample allocation not given. Sampling took place 63 days after the first vaccine or placebo injection. The shot given was an Ad26 vector that makes Wuhan-strain SARS-CoV-2 spike. Worth noting for this clone: As yet, its antigen is unknown.

Study-level results: From the TCR breadth and depth analyses, total T cell responses may have been underestimated.

Sequencing was performed with immunoSEQ multiplex PCR; in TCRdb, only in-frame clones are kept and a portion is missing. Of over 400,000 clones in the sample, about nine tenths were seen once. The sequencing used peripheral blood, collected in a trial of Ad26.COV2.S vaccine versus placebo. This clonotype was obtained from a person aged 18 to 59 who received the Ad26.COV2.S COVID-19 vaccine or a placebo.

In nucleotides, the CDR3 is TGTGCCAGCAGCTTATGGGGACAGGGGAAGTATAATTCACCCCTCCACTTT. This encodes CASSLWGQGKYNSPLHF. The rearrangement joins TRBV7-2 to TRBJ1-6; 10 nucleotides align to TRBD1. Germline trimming cut 2 bases from V and 4 bases from J; bases unmatched to any gene: 5. The CDR3 is 17 amino acids. Germline CDR1 and CDR2: SGHTA and FQGNSA.